This TCR beta chain stems from a study of cytomegalovirus exposure and HLA in healthy donors. Regarding this clone: Antigen: not known.

Primers: 60 Vbeta forward and 13 Jbeta reverse. Data came from immunoSEQ multiplex PCR; TCRdb stores just in-frame clones and leaves some out. The sample holds about 130,000 clones; around 83% are singletons and the top ten take 1.2%. This CDR3 spans 13 amino acids. V shed 0 bases, J shed 7 bases, and the junction held 2 bases outside the gene matches. The germline gives CDR1 GTSNPN, CDR2 SVGIG (reference sequence). Study-wide points: Highest at DRB1 and lowest at HLA-C, TCR association rates differed among HLA loci in a later analysis. Most of the CMV-associated TCR beta chains (in a later analysis) appeared to be HLA-restricted. A few CMV-associated chains proved CMV antigen-specific in vitro.

The V and J genes are TRBV30 and TRBJ2-2; 7 nucleotides align to TRBD1. Material for sequencing was PBMCs. This TCR derives from a girl aged 2 to 9 in good health and CMV-seronegative. The CDR3 bases are TGTGCCTGGAGTGTTGACAGGGTCGGGGAGCTGTTTTTT. Amino acids: CAWSVDRVGELFF.